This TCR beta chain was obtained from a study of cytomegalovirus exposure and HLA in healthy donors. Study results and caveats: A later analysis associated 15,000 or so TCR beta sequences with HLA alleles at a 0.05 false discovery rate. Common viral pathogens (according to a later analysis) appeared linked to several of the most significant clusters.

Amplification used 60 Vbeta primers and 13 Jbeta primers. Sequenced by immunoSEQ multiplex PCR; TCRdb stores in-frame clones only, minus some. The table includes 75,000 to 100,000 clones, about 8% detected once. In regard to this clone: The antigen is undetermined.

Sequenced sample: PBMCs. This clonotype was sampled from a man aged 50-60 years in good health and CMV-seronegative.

CDR3 DNA sequence: TGTGCCAGCAGTGAACAGGGGGCATATGGCTACACCTTC. This codes for CASSEQGAYGYTF. The chain joins TRBV6-1 to TRBJ1-2; TRBD1 aligns across 8 bases. Trimming at V came to 2 bases and at J to 5 bases, leaving 1 base not matched to a gene. Germline assignment: CDR1 MNHNS and CDR2 SASEGT. This CDR3 contains 13 residues.